These 20 T cell receptor beta chains were sequenced from one sample in a study of blood T cells in healthy people across ages. The authors ran a second PCR of 7 to 11 cycles using a sample-barcoded 5' primer and a J-beta primer mix. TCRdb analysed the 5' RACE reads with MiXCR anew, one entry per CDR3 protein. The sample holds 910,000 or so distinct CDR3 sequences, 51% seen once. The specimen was blood. All receptors come from a woman between 55 and 75 years old in good health.

The chain combines TRBV20-1 with TRBJ2-5; D is unclear. The CDR3 extends over 13 amino acids. Between the trimmed V and J ends, which lost 1 base and 5 bases, there was a span of 11 bases. Germline CDR1 is DFQATT and CDR2 is SNEGSKA (reference sequence). The CDR3 DNA is TGCAGTGCTAGAGCTGGGCGGTGGGAGACCCAGTACTTC. It codes for CSARAGRWETQYF.

This clonotype was seen a few times. The chain uses TRBV6-5 and TRBJ2-3; the D gene is possibly TRBD2 (5 bases). The V gene's germline CDR1 is MNHEY and CDR2 SVGAGI. V gave up 6 bases and J gave up 6 bases, with 7 bases separating them. The length of the CDR3 is 11 residues. CDR3 DNA sequence: TGTGCCAGCAGAACTAGGGATACGCAGTATTTT. Protein: CASRTRDTQYF.

The rearrangement uses TRBV12-3 or TRBV12-4 and TRBJ2-7, with TRBD1 matching 8 bases. The J segment lost 8 bases and the V segment lost 6 bases, leaving 12 bases of the junction unmatched. The length of the CDR3 is 14 residues. The CDR3 DNA reads as TGTGCCAGCAGGCGACCGGGACAGGAACAGAAGCAGTACTTC. It encodes CASRRPGQEQKQYF.

This chain connects TRBV7-8 to TRBJ2-6; D unclear. The CDR3 is 15 amino acids. The V end was cut by 4 bases, the J end by 7 bases, with 14 bases between. The germline gives CDR1 SGHVS, CDR2 FQNEAQ. The CDR3 nucleotides read TGTGCCAGCAGCTACGAACAATTCGGAGCCAACGTCCTGACTTTC. Translating gives CASSYEQFGANVLTF.

The chain joins TRBV7-2 to TRBJ2-1; TRBD2 matches at 9 bases. The CDR3 runs 19 residues. The V segment lost 5 bases and the J segment 5 bases; nucleotides outside the gene matches: 19. Germline V gene data show CDR1 as SGHTA and CDR2 as FQGNSA. The CDR3 here is CASSPQGTSGYLRNNEQFF. In DNA, the CDR3 is TGTGCCAGCAGCCCCCAGGGTACTAGCGGGTACCTAAGGAACAATGAGCAGTTCTTC.

V gene TRBV5-1 combines with J gene TRBJ2-5; D is possibly TRBD2 (5 bases). The DNA matches TRBJ2-7 better at its end, which makes the J call doubtful. The CDR3 totals 14 residues. Germline CDR1 and CDR2: SGHRS and YFSETQ. DNA for the CDR3: TGCGCCAGCAGCCCGCTACTAGGCGCAGGCGAGCAGTACTTC. This encodes CASSPLLGAGEQYF.

The rearrangement uses TRBV24-1 and TRBJ1-2; TRBD1 agrees at 7 bases. The CDR3 is 14 residues long. From germline, CDR1 is KGHDR and CDR2 SFDVKD. V lost 0 bases, J lost 8 bases, and 5 bases stayed unmatched. DNA for the CDR3: TGTGCCACCAGTGATTTGACAGGGGTGGGCGGCTACACCTTC. Protein: CATSDLTGVGGYTF.

V and J are TRBV7-2 and TRBJ2-3; the D is unclear. V lost 8 bases and J lost 0, with 6 bases in between. CDR3 size: 12 residues. In germline, CDR1 is SGHTA, CDR2 FQGNSA. CDR3 DNA: TGTGCCAGCGGCGAGAGCACAGATACGCAGTATTTT. Its translation is CASGESTDTQYF.

This clonotype has more than one count but fewer than ten. The chain employs TRBV12-3 or TRBV12-4 and TRBJ2-6; no clear D gene. The V end lost 3 bases, the J end lost 3 bases, and 9 bases lay between the germline ends. CDR3 length equals 15 residues. CDR3 nucleotides: TGTGCCAGCAGTTTTGGGCTGAGTGGGGCCAACGTCCTGACTTTC. Translation gives CASSFGLSGANVLTF.

In this sample, this clonotype turned up a few times. The J gene is TRBJ2-1, the V gene TRBV29-1; D could derive from TRBD1 or TRBD2 (7 bases each). The CDR3 spans 17 residues. The V gene's germline CDR1 is SQVTM and CDR2 ANQGSEA. V dropped 4 bases and J dropped 0 bases, with 19 bases sitting between them. The CDR3 bases are TGCAGCGTTGGGGGGGGATTACAGGGGAGCTCCTACAATGAGCAGTTCTTC. Amino acid sequence: CSVGGGLQGSSYNEQFF.

The chain is built from TRBV4-1 and TRBJ2-7; D unresolved. V shed 0 bases and J shed 5 bases, with 20 bases lying between them. The V gene's germline CDR1 is MGHRA and CDR2 YSYEKL. The CDR3 is 17 amino acids. CDR3 DNA sequence: TGCGCCAGCAGCCAAGACCGTGAGACTGGAGCTCCTAACGAGCAGTACTTC. This encodes CASSQDRETGAPNEQYF.

This clonotype was seen only a few times. The V and J genes are TRBV25-1 and TRBJ2-4; D remains unclear. With the DNA end fitting TRBJ2-7 better, the J assignment may be wrong. Germline assignment: CDR1 MGHDK and CDR2 SYGVNS. CDR3 length equals 17 residues. The CDR3 is CASSDTSLGRAIYEQYF. CDR3 coding DNA: TGTGCCAGCAGTGACACCTCGTTAGGACGGGCAATCTACGAGCAGTACTTC.

This clonotype was observed once. The chain employs TRBV20-1 and TRBJ2-7; D remains unclear. With 6 bases removed from V and 0 bases from J, the gap between germline ends came to 15 bases. Germline V gene sequence: CDR1 DFQATT, CDR2 SNEGSKA (reference sequence). The CDR3 consists of 14 residues. The CDR3 protein is CSAHNAASSYEQYF. CDR3 nucleotide sequence: TGCAGTGCACATAACGCGGCTAGCTCCTACGAGCAGTACTTC.

This clonotype came up a few times. The DNA for the CDR3 is TGTGCCAGCAGCAAATATAGACCGGCCATTCAGTACTTC. Protein product: CASSKYRPAIQYF. This rearrangement joins TRBV21-1 to TRBJ2-4. TRBV21-1 is designated a pseudogene. The CDR3 length is 13 residues.

This clonotype was counted only a few times. The chain carries TRBV6-2 or TRBV6-3 and TRBJ2-7; 7 bases match TRBD2. Germline CDR1 and CDR2: MNHEY and SVGEGT. Losses at the gene ends were 6 bases for V and 3 bases for J; bases not matched to a gene: 17. The CDR3 contains 17 residues. The CDR3, as DNA: TGTGCCAGCAGCTCACATCGTATCTTGAGCGGGAACTACGAGCAGTACTTC. It specifies CASSSHRILSGNYEQYF.

In its sample, this clonotype was seen a few times. The V and J genes are TRBV27 and TRBJ2-5; 13 bases agree with TRBD2. CDR3 size: 16 residues. The trim removed 3 bases at V and 13 bases at J, leaving 14 bases unmatched. Germline values: CDR1 MNHEY, CDR2 SMNVEV (reference sequence). The CDR3 DNA sequence: TGTGCCAGCAGTTTGCGAGCCGGGACTAGCGGGAAGTTTTGGTACTTC. It encodes CASSLRAGTSGKFWYF.

The chain combines TRBV14 with TRBJ2-3; possible D gene TRBD1, 5 bases. This CDR3 has 16 residues. In germline, CDR1 is SGHDN, CDR2 FVKESK. Deletions cut 0 bases from V and 1 base from J, with 11 bases between. The CDR3 region is CASSQDQGWRTDTQYF. Here the CDR3 DNA reads TGTGCCAGCAGCCAAGATCAGGGATGGCGCACAGATACGCAGTATTTT.

V is TRBV12-3 or TRBV12-4 and J is TRBJ2-2; D remains ambiguous. This CDR3 region has 13 residues. The V gene lost 6 bases and the J gene lost 3 bases, with 8 bases spanning the gap. The CDR3 protein is CASRDTDTGELFF. The CDR3, as DNA: TGTGCCAGCAGAGATACAGACACCGGGGAGCTGTTTTTT.

V is TRBV2 and J is TRBJ2-5; tentative D call: TRBD1 (6 bases). The V end lost 6 bases, the J end lost 5 bases, and 19 bases lay between the germline ends. The germline gives CDR1 SNHLY, CDR2 FYNNEI. The CDR3 consists of 15 residues. The CDR3 DNA follows: TGTGCCAGCAGAGGGGGAGTCCCAAACTCGGAGACCCAGTACTTC. Translating gives CASRGGVPNSETQYF.

The V and J genes are TRBV6-2 or TRBV6-3 and TRBJ2-7, with D uncertain. The CDR3 covers 13 residues. Trimming stripped 6 bases from V and 5 bases from J, with 14 bases between. Germline CDR1 reads MNHEY; CDR2 reads SVGEGT. CDR3 amino acids: CASRRPRPDEQYF. CDR3 nucleotide sequence: TGTGCCAGCAGACGACCAAGACCTGACGAGCAGTACTTC.